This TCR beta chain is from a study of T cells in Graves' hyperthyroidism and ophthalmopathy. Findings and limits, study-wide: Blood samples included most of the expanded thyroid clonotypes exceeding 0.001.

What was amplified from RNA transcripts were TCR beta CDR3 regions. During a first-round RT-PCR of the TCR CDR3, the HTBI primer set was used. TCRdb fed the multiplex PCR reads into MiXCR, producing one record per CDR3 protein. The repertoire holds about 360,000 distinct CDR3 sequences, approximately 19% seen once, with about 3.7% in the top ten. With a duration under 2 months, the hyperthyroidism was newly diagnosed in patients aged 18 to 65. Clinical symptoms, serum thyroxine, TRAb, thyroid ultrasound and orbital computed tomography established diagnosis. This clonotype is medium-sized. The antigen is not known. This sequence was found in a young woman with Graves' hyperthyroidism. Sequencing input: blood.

CDR3 nucleotide sequence: TGCAGTGCTAGAGGCAGGGAGGACTATGGCTACACCTTC. As protein: CSARGREDYGYTF. This rearrangement joins TRBV20-1 to TRBJ1-2; tentatively, D is TRBD1 (5 bases). Germline V gene sequence: CDR1 DFQATT, CDR2 SNEGSKA (reference sequence). The CDR3 is 13 amino acids. V was shortened by 1 base and J by 3 bases, with 9 bases between the two germline ends.